The entry below gives a single TCR beta chain sequence along with its context. The data are from a study of blood T cell repertoires in COVID-19. Study-wide context: Donors in the United States, Italy and Spain gave samples during acute or convalescent COVID-19.

There are 14 residues in the CDR3. Germline V gene data show CDR1 as SEHNR and CDR2 as FQNEAQ (reference sequence). V was cut by 2 bases and J by 3 bases, with 10 bases left in between. Clones were sequenced by immunoSEQ multiplex PCR, and TCRdb holds only the in-frame ones, with some missing. The sample has 240,000 or so clones, around 83% seen once. This clonotype was sampled from a woman aged 18-29 years with acute or convalescent COVID-19. This sequence joins TRBV7-9 and TRBJ2-5, with a weak D call TRBD2 (5 bases). The sample comprised peripheral blood. The CDR3 sequence: CASSLLSREETQYF. The CDR3 region has the DNA TGTGCCAGCAGCTTACTATCGAGGGAAGAGACCCAGTACTTC.